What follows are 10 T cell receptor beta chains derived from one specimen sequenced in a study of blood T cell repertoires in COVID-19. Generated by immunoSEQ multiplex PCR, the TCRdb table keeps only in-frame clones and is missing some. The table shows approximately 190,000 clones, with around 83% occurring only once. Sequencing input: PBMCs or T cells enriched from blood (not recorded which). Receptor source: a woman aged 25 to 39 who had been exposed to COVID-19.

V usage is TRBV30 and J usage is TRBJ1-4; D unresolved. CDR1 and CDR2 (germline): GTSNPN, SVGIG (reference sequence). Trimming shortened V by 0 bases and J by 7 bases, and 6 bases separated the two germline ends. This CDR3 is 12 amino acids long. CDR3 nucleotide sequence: TGTGCCTGGAGTGTACATCGTGAAAAACTGTTTTTT. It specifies CAWSVHREKLFF. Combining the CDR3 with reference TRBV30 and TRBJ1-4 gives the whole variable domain SQTIHQWPATLVQPVGSPLSLECTVEGTSNPNLYWYRQAAGRGLQLLFYSVGIGQISSEVPQNLSASRPQDRQFILSSKKLLLSDSGFYLCAWSVHREKLFFGSGTQLSVL.

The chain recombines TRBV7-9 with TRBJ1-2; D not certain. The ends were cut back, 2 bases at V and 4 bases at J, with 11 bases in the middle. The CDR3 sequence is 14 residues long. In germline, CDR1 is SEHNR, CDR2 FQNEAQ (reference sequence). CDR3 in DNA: TGTGCCAGCAGCTTATATCAGGTCGGCTATGGCTACACCTTC. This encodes CASSLYQVGYGYTF. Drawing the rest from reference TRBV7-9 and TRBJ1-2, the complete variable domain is DTGVSQNPRHKITKRGQNVTFRCDPISEHNRLYWYRQTLGQGPEFLTYFQNEAQLEKSRLLSDRFSAERPKGSFSTLEIQRTEQGDSAMYLCASSLYQVGYGYTFGSGTRLTVV.

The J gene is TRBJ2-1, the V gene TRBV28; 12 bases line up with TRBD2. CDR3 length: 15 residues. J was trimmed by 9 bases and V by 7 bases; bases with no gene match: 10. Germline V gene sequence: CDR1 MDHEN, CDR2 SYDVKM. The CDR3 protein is CASMGSSGGVSEQFF. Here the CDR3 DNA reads TGTGCCAGCATGGGTTCTAGCGGGGGGGTGAGTGAGCAGTTCTTC.

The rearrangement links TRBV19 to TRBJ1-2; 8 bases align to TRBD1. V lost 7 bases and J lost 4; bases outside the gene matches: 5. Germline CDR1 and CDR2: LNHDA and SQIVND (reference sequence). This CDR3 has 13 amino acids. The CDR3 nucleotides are TGTGCCAGTACCGCCGGGACAGGCTATGGCTACACCTTC. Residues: CASTAGTGYGYTF.

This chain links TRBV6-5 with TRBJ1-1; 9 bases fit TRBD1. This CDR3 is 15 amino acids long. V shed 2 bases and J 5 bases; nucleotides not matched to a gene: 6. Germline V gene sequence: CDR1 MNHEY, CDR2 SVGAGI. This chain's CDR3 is CASSYGDRVRTEAFF. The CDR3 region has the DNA TGTGCCAGCAGTTACGGGGACAGGGTGAGAACTGAAGCTTTCTTT.

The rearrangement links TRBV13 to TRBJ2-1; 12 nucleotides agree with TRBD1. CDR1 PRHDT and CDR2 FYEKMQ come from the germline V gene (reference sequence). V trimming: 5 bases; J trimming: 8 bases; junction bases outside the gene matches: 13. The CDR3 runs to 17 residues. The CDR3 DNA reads TGTGCCAGCAGCCCCCCGAGCTGGGACAGGGGGCGCGATGAGCAGTTCTTC. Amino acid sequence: CASSPPSWDRGRDEQFF.

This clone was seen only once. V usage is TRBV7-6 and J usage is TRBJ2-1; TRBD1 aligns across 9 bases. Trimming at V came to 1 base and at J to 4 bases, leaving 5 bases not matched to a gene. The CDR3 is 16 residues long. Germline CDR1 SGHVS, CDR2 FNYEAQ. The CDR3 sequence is CASSLGDRGGYNEQFF. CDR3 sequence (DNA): TGTGCCAGCAGCTTAGGAGACAGGGGGGGTTACAATGAGCAGTTCTTC.

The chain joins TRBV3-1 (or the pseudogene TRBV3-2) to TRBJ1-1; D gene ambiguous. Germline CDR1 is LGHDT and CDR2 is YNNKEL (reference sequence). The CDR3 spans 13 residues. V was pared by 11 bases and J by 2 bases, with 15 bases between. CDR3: CAALREVNTEAFF. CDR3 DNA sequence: TGTGCCGCCCTGAGGGAGGTAAACACTGAAGCTTTCTTT.

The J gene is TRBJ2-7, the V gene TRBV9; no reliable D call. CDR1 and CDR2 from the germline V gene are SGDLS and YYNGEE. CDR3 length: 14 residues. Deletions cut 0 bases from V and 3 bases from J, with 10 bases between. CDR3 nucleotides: TGTGCCAGCAGCGTAGCCGGAGCAAACTACGAGCAGTACTTC. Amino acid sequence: CASSVAGANYEQYF.

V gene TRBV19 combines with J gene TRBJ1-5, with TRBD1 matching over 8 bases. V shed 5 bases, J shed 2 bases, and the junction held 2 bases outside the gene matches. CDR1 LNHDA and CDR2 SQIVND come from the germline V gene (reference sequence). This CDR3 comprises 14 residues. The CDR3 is CASSETGGNQPQHF. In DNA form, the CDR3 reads TGTGCCAGTAGTGAGACAGGGGGCAATCAGCCCCAGCATTTT.